The 6 T cell receptor beta chains presented below share a single source sample, sequenced in a study of vaccination and CD4 T cells after COVID-19. Treatment specified: approximately 11-day PBMC culture with coronavirus spike peptide pools or control peptides (ViraFEST assay). Antigens for these TCRs are unknown. Sequencing of the DNA from cultured CD4+ T cells was carried out with the Oncomine TCR Beta short-read assay. From the PCR reads, TCRdb called clonotypes with MiXCR, one entry per CDR3 protein. The sample has under 20,000 distinct CDR3 sequences, over 45% seen once. Sequenced material: CD4+ T cells from blood, cultured in vitro. The receptor source for this set is a human donor who had recovered from COVID-19.

This clonotype has just a few counts. The V and J genes are TRBV6-2 or TRBV6-3 and TRBJ1-2, with D unclear. The CDR3 is 15 residues long. Looked up from germline, CDR1 is MNHEY and CDR2 is SVGEGT. V was trimmed by 6 bases and J by 0 bases, leaving 14 bases between them. The CDR3 spells CASSTQWPPNYGYTF. The CDR3 region has the DNA TGTGCCAGCAGCACCCAGTGGCCACCTAACTATGGCTACACCTTC.

The chain has TRBV11-3 and TRBJ1-5; no reliable D call. The germline V gene has CDR1 SGHNT and CDR2 YENEEA. This CDR3 has 14 residues. V lost 5 bases to trimming and J lost 4 bases, with 12 bases between them. The chain's CDR3 is CASSKGFGNQPQHF. CDR3 sequence (DNA): TGTGCCAGCAGCAAGGGATTTGGAAATCAGCCCCAGCATTTT.

This clonotype came up a few times. The chain recombines TRBV6-1 with TRBJ1-5, with no clear D. Trimming removed 6 bases from V and 5 bases from J, with 11 bases in between. This CDR3 region has 13 residues. The germline CDR1 and CDR2 sequences are MNHNS and SASEGT. The CDR3 coding sequence is TGTGCCAGCAGGACCATTGGGGATCAGCCCCAGCATTTT. Residues: CASRTIGDQPQHF.

In this sample, this clonotype turned up once. The V gene is TRBV5-4, the J gene TRBJ1-1; D is unresolved. V was clipped by 0 bases and J by 1 base, with 7 bases between them. Germline loops: CDR1 SGHNT, CDR2 YYREEE (reference sequence). The CDR3 runs 14 residues. The CDR3 loop is CASSLVSQNTEAFF. In nucleotides, the CDR3 is TGTGCCAGCAGCTTGGTTTCACAGAACACTGAAGCTTTCTTT.

This clonotype has a handful of counts. The V gene is TRBV6-2 or TRBV6-3, the J gene TRBJ1-1; D unresolved. This CDR3 has 14 residues. From germline, CDR1 is MNHEY and CDR2 SVGEGT. V was clipped by 5 bases and J by 1 base, with 11 bases between them. In DNA, the CDR3 is TGTGCCAGCAGTGAATGGACCGCGAACACTGAAGCTTTCTTT. Amino acids: CASSEWTANTEAFF.

This clonotype showed up just once. The chain has TRBV20-1 and TRBJ1-5, with a weak D call TRBD1 (5 bases). Between the trimmed V and J ends, which lost 3 bases and 6 bases, there was a span of 21 bases. CDR3 length equals 16 residues. Germline assignment: CDR1 DFQATT and CDR2 SNEGSKA (reference sequence). The CDR3 protein is CSARGGSGLGGQPQHF. In nucleotides, the CDR3 is TGCAGTGCTAGGGGGGGGTCGGGACTTGGGGGTCAGCCCCAGCATTTT.